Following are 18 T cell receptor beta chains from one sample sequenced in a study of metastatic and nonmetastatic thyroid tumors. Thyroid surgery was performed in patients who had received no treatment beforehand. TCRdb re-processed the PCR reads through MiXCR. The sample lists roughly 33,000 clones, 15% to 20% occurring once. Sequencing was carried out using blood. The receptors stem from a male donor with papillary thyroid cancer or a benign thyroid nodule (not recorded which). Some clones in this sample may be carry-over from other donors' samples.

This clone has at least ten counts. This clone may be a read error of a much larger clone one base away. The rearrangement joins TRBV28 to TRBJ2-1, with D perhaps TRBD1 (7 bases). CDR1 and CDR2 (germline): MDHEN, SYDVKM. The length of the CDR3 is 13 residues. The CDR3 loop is CAGGTEVDNERFF. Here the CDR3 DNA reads TGTGCCGGCGGGACAGAGGTCGACAATGAGCGGTTCTTC.

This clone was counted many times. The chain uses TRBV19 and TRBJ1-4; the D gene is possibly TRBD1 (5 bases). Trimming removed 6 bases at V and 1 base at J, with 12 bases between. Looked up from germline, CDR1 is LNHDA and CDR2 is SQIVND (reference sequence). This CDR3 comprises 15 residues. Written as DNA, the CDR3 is TGTGCCAGTAGGGCAGGGAGTATAACTAATGAAAAACTGTTTTTT. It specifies CASRAGSITNEKLFF.

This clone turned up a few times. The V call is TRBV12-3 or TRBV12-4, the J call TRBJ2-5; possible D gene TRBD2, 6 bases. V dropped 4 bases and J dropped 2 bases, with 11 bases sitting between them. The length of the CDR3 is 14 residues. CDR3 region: CASSWGTDQETQYF. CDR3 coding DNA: TGTGCCAGCAGTTGGGGGACTGATCAAGAGACCCAGTACTTC.

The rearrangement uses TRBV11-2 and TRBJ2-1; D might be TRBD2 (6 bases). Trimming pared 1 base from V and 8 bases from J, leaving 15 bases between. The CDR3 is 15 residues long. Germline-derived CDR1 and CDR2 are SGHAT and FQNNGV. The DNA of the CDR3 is TGTGCCAGCAGCTTAGTGTCGGGAGTTTCCGATGAGCAGTTCTTC. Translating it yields CASSLVSGVSDEQFF. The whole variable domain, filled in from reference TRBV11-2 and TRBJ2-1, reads EAGVAQSPRYKIIEKRQSVAFWCNPISGHATLYWYQQILGQGPKLLIQFQNNGVVDDSQLPKDRFSAERLKGVDSTLKIQPAKLEDSAVYLCASSLVSGVSDEQFFGPGTRLTVL.

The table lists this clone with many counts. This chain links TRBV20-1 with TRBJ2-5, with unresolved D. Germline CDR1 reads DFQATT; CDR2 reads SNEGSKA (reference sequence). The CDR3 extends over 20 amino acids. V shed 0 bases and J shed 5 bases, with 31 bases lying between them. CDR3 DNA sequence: TGCAGTGCTAGAGATTGGACCGTCCCGTGGGGTAGAATGGGCGTGGAGACCCAGTACTTC. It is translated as CSARDWTVPWGRMGVETQYF.

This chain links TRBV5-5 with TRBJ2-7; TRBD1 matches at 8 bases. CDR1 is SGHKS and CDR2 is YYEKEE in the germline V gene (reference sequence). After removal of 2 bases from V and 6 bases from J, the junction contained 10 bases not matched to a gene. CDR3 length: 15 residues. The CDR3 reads CASSFSDRGTVEQYF. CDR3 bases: TGTGCCAGCAGCTTTAGTGACAGGGGTACCGTCGAGCAGTACTTC.

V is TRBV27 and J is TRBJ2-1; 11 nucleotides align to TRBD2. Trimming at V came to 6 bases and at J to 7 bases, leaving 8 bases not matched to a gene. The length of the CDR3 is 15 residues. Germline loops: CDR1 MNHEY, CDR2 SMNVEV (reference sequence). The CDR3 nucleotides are TGTGCCAGCAGCAGGGTAGCGGGAGGGGATAATGAGCAGTTCTTC. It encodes CASSRVAGGDNEQFF.

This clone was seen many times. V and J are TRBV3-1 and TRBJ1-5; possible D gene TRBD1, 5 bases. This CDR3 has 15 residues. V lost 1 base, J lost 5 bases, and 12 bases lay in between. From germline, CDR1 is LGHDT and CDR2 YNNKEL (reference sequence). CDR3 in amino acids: CASSQGYRFDQPQHF. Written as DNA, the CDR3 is TGTGCCAGCAGCCAAGGGTACAGGTTTGATCAGCCCCAGCATTTT. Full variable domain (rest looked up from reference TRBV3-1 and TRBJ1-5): DTAVSQTPKYLVTQMGNDKSIKCEQNLGHDTMYWYKQDSKKFLKIMFSYNNKELIINETVPNRFSPKSPDKAHLNLHINSLELGDSAVYFCASSQGYRFDQPQHFGDGTRLSIL.

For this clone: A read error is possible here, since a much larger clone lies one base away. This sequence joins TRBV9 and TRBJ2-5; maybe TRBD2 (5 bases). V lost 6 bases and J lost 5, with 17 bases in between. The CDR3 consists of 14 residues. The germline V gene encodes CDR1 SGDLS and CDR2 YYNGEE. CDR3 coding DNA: TGTGCCAGCATCGGCCCGGCCTCGGGGGAGACCCAGTACTTC. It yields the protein CASIGPASGETQYF.

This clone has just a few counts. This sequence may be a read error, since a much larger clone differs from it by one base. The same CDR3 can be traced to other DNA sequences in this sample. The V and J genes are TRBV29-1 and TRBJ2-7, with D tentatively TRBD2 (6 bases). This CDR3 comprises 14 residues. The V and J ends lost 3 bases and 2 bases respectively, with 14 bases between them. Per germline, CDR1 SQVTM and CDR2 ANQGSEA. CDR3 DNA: TGCAGCGTTGATGGCGGGACTCAAACCTACGAGCAGTACTTC. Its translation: CSVDGGTQTYEQYF.

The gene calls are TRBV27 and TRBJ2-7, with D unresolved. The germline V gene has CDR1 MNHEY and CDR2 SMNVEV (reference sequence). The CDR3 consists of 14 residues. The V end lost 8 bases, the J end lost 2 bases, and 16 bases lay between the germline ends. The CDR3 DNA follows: TGTGCCAGCTTGGGCCAGGAGAGTACCTACGAGCAGTACTTC. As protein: CASLGQESTYEQYF.

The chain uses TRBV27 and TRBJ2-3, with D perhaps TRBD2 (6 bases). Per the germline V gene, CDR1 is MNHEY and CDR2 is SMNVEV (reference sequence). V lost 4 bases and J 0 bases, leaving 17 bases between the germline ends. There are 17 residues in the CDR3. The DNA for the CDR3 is TGTGCCAGCAGTTCTTACGGGACTCCGTCTAGCACAGATACGCAGTATTTT. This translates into CASSSYGTPSSTDTQYF.

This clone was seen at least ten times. CDR3 in amino acids: CASSLVGGRADTQYF. The CDR3, as DNA: TGCGCCAGCAGCTTGGTTGGCGGGAGGGCAGATACGCAGTATTTT. The V call is TRBV5-1, the J call TRBJ2-3; 9 bases agree with TRBD2. V lost 0 bases to trimming and J lost 4 bases; unmatched junction nucleotides: 3. The CDR3 extends over 15 amino acids. CDR1 is SGHRS and CDR2 is YFSETQ in the germline V gene.

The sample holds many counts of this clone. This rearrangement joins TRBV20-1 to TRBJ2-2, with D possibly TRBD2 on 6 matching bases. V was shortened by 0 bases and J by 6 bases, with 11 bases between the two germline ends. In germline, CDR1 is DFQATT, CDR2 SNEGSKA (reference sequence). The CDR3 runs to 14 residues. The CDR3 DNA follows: TGCAGTGCTAGAGAGCGGGATCGGGCCGGGGAGCTGTTTTTT. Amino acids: CSARERDRAGELFF.

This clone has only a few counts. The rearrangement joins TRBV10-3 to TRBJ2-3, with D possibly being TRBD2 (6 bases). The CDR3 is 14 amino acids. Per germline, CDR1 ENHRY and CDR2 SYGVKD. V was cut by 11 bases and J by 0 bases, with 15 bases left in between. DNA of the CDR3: TGTGCCGGGCGGCGGGACCCTAGCACAGATACGCAGTATTTT. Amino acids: CAGRRDPSTDTQYF.

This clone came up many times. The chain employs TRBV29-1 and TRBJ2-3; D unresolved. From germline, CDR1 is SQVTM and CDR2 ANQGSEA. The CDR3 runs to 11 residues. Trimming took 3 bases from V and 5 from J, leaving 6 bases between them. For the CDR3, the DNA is TGCAGCGTTGACGTAGGAGATACGCAGTATTTT. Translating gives CSVDVGDTQYF.

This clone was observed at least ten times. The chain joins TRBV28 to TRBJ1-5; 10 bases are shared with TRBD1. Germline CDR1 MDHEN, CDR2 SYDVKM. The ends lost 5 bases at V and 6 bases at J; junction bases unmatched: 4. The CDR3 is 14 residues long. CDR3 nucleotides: TGTGCCAGCAGTCCTCGACAGGGGGCTCAGCCCCAGCATTTT. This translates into CASSPRQGAQPQHF.

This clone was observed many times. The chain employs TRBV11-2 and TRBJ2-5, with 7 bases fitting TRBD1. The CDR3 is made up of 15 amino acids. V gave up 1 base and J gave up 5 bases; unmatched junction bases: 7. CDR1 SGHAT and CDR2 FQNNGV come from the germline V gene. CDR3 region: CASSLGGTVKETQYF. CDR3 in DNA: TGTGCCAGCAGCTTAGGGGGGACAGTTAAGGAGACCCAGTACTTC.